The 9 T cell receptor beta chains below were found in one sample sequenced in a study of T-cell reconstitution after alpha-beta-depleted transplantation in children. Unique molecular identifiers were incorporated into the prepared TCRbeta library. TCRdb re-derived calls from the PCR reads in MiXCR, one entry per CDR3 protein. The table has around 600,000 distinct CDR3 sequences, roughly 15% seen once. The specimen comprised PBMCs from the stem cell graft donor, sampled from the stem cell graft. These receptors all come from a human donor who donated a stem cell graft to a child with acute myeloid leukemia.

The chain uses TRBV6-1 and TRBJ1-4, with 9 bases identical to TRBD1. With V trimmed by 8 bases and J by 2 bases, 9 bases remained unmatched. CDR3 size: 16 residues. The germline V gene has CDR1 MNHNS and CDR2 SASEGT. Written as DNA, the CDR3 is TGTGCCAGCGCACCGGCCGGGACAGGGACTAATGAAAAACTGTTTTTT. It is translated as CASAPAGTGTNEKLFF.

The chain carries TRBV25-1 and TRBJ2-1; TRBD1 matches at 7 bases. CDR1 is MGHDK and CDR2 is SYGVNS in the germline V gene. Trimming took 2 bases from V and 4 from J; bases not matched to a gene: 5. CDR3 length equals 15 residues. CDR3 nucleotides: TGTGCCAGCAGTGAACCGGGACAGCTTTACAATGAGCAGTTCTTC. Translating it yields CASSEPGQLYNEQFF.

This clonotype was recorded at least ten times. The chain couples TRBV29-1 to TRBJ1-4, with 8 bases matching TRBD1. The CDR3 consists of 13 residues. The ends lost 7 bases at V and 8 bases at J; junction bases unmatched: 9. Per the germline V gene, CDR1 is SQVTM and CDR2 is ANQGSEA. The CDR3 here is CSGRTGSGEKLFF. As DNA, the CDR3 is TGCAGCGGAAGGACAGGGAGTGGGGAAAAACTGTTTTTT.

This clonotype occurred a few times. V and J are TRBV4-3 and TRBJ2-2; possibly TRBD2 for D (5 bases). The CDR3 totals 18 residues. Germline V gives CDR1 LGHNA, CDR2 YSLEER. V lost 4 bases and J lost 0, with 18 bases in between. In nucleotides, the CDR3 is TGCGCCAGCAGCCGGAAGGGTAGGAGGCGGACGAACACCGGGGAGCTGTTTTTT. Its translation: CASSRKGRRRTNTGELFF.

J is TRBJ2-1 and V is TRBV5-5; perhaps D is TRBD1 or TRBD2 (5 bases each). The CDR3 has 14 residues. V was shortened by 1 base and J by 3 bases, with 8 bases between the two germline ends. Germline V gives CDR1 SGHKS, CDR2 YYEKEE (reference sequence). The DNA for the CDR3 is TGTGCCAGCAGCTTGCTGGGGGACTACAATGAGCAGTTCTTC. As protein: CASSLLGDYNEQFF. The full variable domain, rest sourced from reference TRBV5-5 and TRBJ2-1, is DAGVTQSPTHLIKTRGQQVTLRCSPISGHKSVSWYQQVLGQGPQFIFQYYEKEERGRGNFPDRFSARQFPNYSSELNVNALLLGDSALYLCASSLLGDYNEQFFGPGTRLTVL.

This clonotype was seen more than once but under ten times. This chain connects TRBV29-1 to TRBJ2-5; no clear D gene. This CDR3 contains 11 residues. Germline V CDR1 and CDR2: SQVTM, ANQGSEA. V was pared by 4 bases and J by 4 bases, with 7 bases between. The CDR3 DNA reads as TGCAGCGTTGTTGACCGAGAGACCCAGTACTTC. Translation: CSVVDRETQYF.

This clonotype has ten or more counts. The chain carries TRBV20-1 and TRBJ1-5, with a possible D match to TRBD1 (6 bases). The CDR3 has 15 amino acids. Germline V lookup: CDR1 DFQATT, CDR2 SNEGSKA (reference sequence). The V end was cut by 2 bases, the J end by 5 bases, with 16 bases between. The CDR3 is CSARSTGQNHQPQHF. The CDR3 region has the DNA TGCAGTGCTAGATCGACAGGACAGAACCATCAGCCCCAGCATTTT.

This clonotype has a count of ten or more. The chain uses TRBV20-1 and TRBJ2-3, with D maybe TRBD1 (6 bases). Germline-derived CDR1 and CDR2 are DFQATT and SNEGSKA (reference sequence). The CDR3 is 10 residues long. The CDR3 sequence: CSLGGDTQYF. The CDR3 bases are TGCAGCCTAGGGGGAGATACGCAGTATTTT.

This clonotype was picked up many times. The V gene is TRBV20-1, the J gene TRBJ1-5, with 7 bases that match TRBD1. J gave up 4 bases and V 6 bases, and 9 bases lay outside the gene matches. The length of the CDR3 is 14 residues. Germline lookup yields CDR1 DFQATT and CDR2 SNEGSKA (reference sequence). The CDR3 DNA sequence: TGCAGTGCCAAGGGACAGACGAGAAATCAGCCCCAGCATTTT. Translation: CSAKGQTRNQPQHF.